Following are 9 T cell receptor beta chains from one sample sequenced in a study of T-cell memory formation after mild COVID-19. MiXCR was run by TCRdb on the 5' RACE reads, yielding one entry per CDR3 protein. There are about 560,000 distinct CDR3 sequences in the sample; approximately 21% occur only once, and approximately 8.4% lies in the top ten. Sequenced sample: PBMCs or a T cell subset sorted from them (not recorded which). The receptors derive from an adult woman who had mild COVID-19 (a few samples of this study predate the infection). Cell type and time point are not known.

A few counts support this clonotype. The chain couples TRBV7-9 to TRBJ2-3; 13 nucleotides agree with TRBD2. Unmatched junction bases numbered 4, after V lost 5 bases and J lost 2 bases. The germline gives CDR1 SEHNR, CDR2 FQNEAQ (reference sequence). This CDR3 contains 16 residues. CDR3: CASSPGTSGATDTQYF. CDR3 nucleotides: TGTGCCAGCAGCCCGGGGACTAGCGGGGCCACAGATACGCAGTATTTT.

In this sample, this clonotype turned up a few times. V and J are TRBV4-3 and TRBJ2-3, with a tentative D call TRBD2 (5 bases). The germline CDR1 and CDR2 sequences are LGHNA and YSLEER. The CDR3 extends over 17 amino acids. The V end was cut by 0 bases, the J end by 1 base, with 14 bases between. This chain's CDR3 is CASSQDARVLGTDTQYF. In DNA, the CDR3 is TGCGCCAGCAGCCAAGATGCGAGGGTTTTGGGCACAGATACGCAGTATTTT.

This clonotype was recorded at least ten times. J is TRBJ2-7 and V is TRBV5-1; D not certain. CDR3 length equals 12 residues. The germline V gene has CDR1 SGHRS and CDR2 YFSETQ. V shed 1 base and J shed 0 bases, with 2 bases lying between them. The CDR3 DNA is TGCGCCAGCAGCTTGCCCTCCTACGAGCAGTACTTC. The encoded protein is CASSLPSYEQYF.

This clonotype was observed a few times. The chain joins TRBV12-3 or TRBV12-4 to TRBJ2-7; 7 bases align to TRBD2. V was clipped by 4 bases and J by 1 base; unmatched bases: 7. The CDR3 totals 15 residues. The CDR3 reads CASSSPGGMSYEQYF. The CDR3 nucleotides are TGTGCCAGCAGTTCTCCCGGGGGGATGTCCTACGAGCAGTACTTC.

This clonotype turned up a few times. The V gene is TRBV20-1, the J gene TRBJ2-5, with D maybe TRBD2 (5 bases). The CDR3 sequence is 15 residues long. Trimming removed 0 bases at V and 7 bases at J, with 18 bases between. Germline V gives CDR1 DFQATT, CDR2 SNEGSKA (reference sequence). The CDR3 region has the DNA TGCAGTGCTAGAGACCCATCTACGTCGGGAAGGACCCAGTACTTC. Amino acids: CSARDPSTSGRTQYF.

In this sample, this clonotype turned up a few times. The V call is TRBV24-1, the J call TRBJ2-3; 12 bases are a match to TRBD2. After removal of 3 bases from V and 4 bases from J, the junction contained 7 bases not matched to a gene. The CDR3 runs to 17 residues. Germline V gene lookup returns CDR1 KGHDR and CDR2 SFDVKD. The CDR3 here is CATSDHLAGGGADTQYF. CDR3 nucleotides: TGTGCCACCAGTGATCACCTAGCGGGAGGGGGTGCAGATACGCAGTATTTT.

The chain combines TRBV14 with TRBJ2-3; TRBD2 is a possible D gene (6 bases). This CDR3 has 16 amino acids. CDR1 is SGHDN, CDR2 FVKESK, per germline. V dropped 4 bases and J dropped 5 bases, with 19 bases sitting between them. As DNA, the CDR3 is TGTGCCAGCAGCCCTTTCGCGGGGCCGGCCAGAGATACGCAGTATTTT. It encodes CASSPFAGPARDTQYF.

There are many counts of this clonotype. The chain links TRBV12-3 or TRBV12-4 to TRBJ2-7, with no clear D. CDR3 length equals 14 residues. V was clipped by 6 bases and J by 0 bases, with 12 bases between them. CDR3: CASSLTTGSYEQYF. The CDR3 region has the DNA TGTGCCAGCAGCTTAACCACGGGCTCCTACGAGCAGTACTTC.

V is TRBV28 and J is TRBJ2-3, with 14 bases lining up with TRBD2. The V gene end was trimmed by 5 bases and the J gene end by 5 bases; junction bases not matched to a gene: 12. CDR1 is MDHEN and CDR2 is SYDVKM in the germline V gene. The CDR3 contains 18 residues. CDR3 in DNA: TGTGCCAGCAGTCTGGACGTGACTAGCGGGGGGGCAGGAGATACGCAGTATTTT. Translation: CASSLDVTSGGAGDTQYF.